Below are 22 T cell receptor beta chains sequenced from a single sample in a study of blood T cells in healthy people across ages. The use of a sample-barcoded 5' primer and a J-beta primer mix characterized a second PCR of about 7 to 12 cycles. TCRdb analysed the 5' RACE reads with MiXCR anew, one entry per CDR3 protein. The table has about 1.4 million distinct CDR3 sequences, approximately 63% seen once. Sample: blood. These receptors all come from a man between 18 and 29 years old in good health.

The CDR3 DNA is TGCAGCGTTCTGGAAGGGGCTAGCGGGAGGTCTTCCCGACAAAATGAGCAGTTCTTC. Translating gives CSVLEGASGRSSRQNEQFF. The chain couples TRBV29-1 to TRBJ2-1; 11 bases map to TRBD2. Germline lookup yields CDR1 SQVTM and CDR2 ANQGSEA. J was trimmed by 7 bases and V by 5 bases; bases with no gene match: 22. The CDR3 length is 19 residues.

The V gene is TRBV29-1, the J gene TRBJ2-5; the match to TRBD1 covers 9 bases. The V gene's germline CDR1 is SQVTM and CDR2 ANQGSEA. This CDR3 has 13 residues. V trimming: 7 bases; J trimming: 5 bases; junction bases outside the gene matches: 8. CDR3 protein: CSAVKQGAETQYF. The CDR3 DNA reads as TGCAGCGCCGTTAAACAGGGGGCCGAGACCCAGTACTTC.

The table lists this clonotype with a few counts. V is TRBV5-1 and J is TRBJ2-4, with D maybe TRBD1 (8 bases). Germline-derived CDR1 and CDR2 are SGHRS and YFSETQ. The CDR3 is 16 amino acids. Deletions cut 3 bases from V and 3 bases from J, with 16 bases between. The CDR3 is CASSWETGEGKNIQYF. In DNA, the CDR3 is TGCGCCAGCAGCTGGGAGACAGGGGAGGGCAAAAACATTCAGTACTTC.

CDR3 DNA: TGCGCCAGCAGCCAAGAGGGGGGGACTGGGGTATATGGCTACACCTTC. It specifies CASSQEGGTGVYGYTF. The chain links TRBV4-1 to TRBJ1-2; D is possibly TRBD1 (5 bases). The length of the CDR3 is 16 residues. Germline CDR1 reads MGHRA; CDR2 reads YSYEKL. V was trimmed by 0 bases and J by 5 bases, leaving 16 bases between them.

The CDR3 coding sequence is TGCGCCAGCAGCCAAGAGCCGGGACTTTCCTCCTACGAGCAGTACTTC. Amino acid sequence: CASSQEPGLSSYEQYF. The J gene is TRBJ2-7, the V gene TRBV4-3; D is possibly TRBD2 (6 bases). There are 16 residues in the CDR3. Trimming removed 0 bases from V and 0 bases from J, with 12 bases in between. Germline V CDR1 and CDR2: LGHNA, YSLEER.

CDR3 residues: CASSPPRGLGLGGYTF. The DNA of the CDR3 is TGTGCCAGCAGCCCACCCAGGGGATTGGGGCTCGGTGGCTACACCTTC. The chain has TRBV7-8 and TRBJ1-2; D might be TRBD1 (6 bases). The V end was cut by 5 bases, the J end by 7 bases, with 23 bases between. The germline V gene has CDR1 SGHVS and CDR2 FQNEAQ. The CDR3 length is 16 residues. Full variable domain (missing parts from reference TRBV7-8 and TRBJ1-2): GAGVSQSPRYKVAKRGQDVALRCDPISGHVSLFWYQQALGQGPEFLTYFQNEAQLDKSGLPSDRFFAERPEGSVSTLKIQRTQQEDSAVYLCASSPPRGLGLGGYTFGSGTRLTVV.

The chain employs TRBV27 and TRBJ2-3, with D uncertain. The V gene lost 0 bases and the J gene lost 5 bases, with 9 bases spanning the gap. This CDR3 has 14 residues. The germline V gene has CDR1 MNHEY and CDR2 SMNVEV (reference sequence). The CDR3 sequence is CASSLSPVGDTQYF. The DNA for the CDR3 is TGTGCCAGCAGTTTATCCCCAGTGGGAGATACGCAGTATTTT.

The chain recombines TRBV27 with TRBJ2-4, with D maybe TRBD1 (6 bases). The DNA matches TRBJ2-7 better at its end, which makes the J call doubtful. Germline CDR1 is MNHEY and CDR2 is SMNVEV (reference sequence). The CDR3 is 14 residues long. CDR3 sequence: CASSLKGTYYEQYF. CDR3 coding DNA: TGTGCCAGCAGTTTAAAAGGGACATACTACGAGCAGTACTTC.

This chain connects TRBV14 to TRBJ1-1; D unresolved. The ends were cut back, 3 bases at V and 1 base at J, with 9 bases in the middle. This CDR3 has 14 residues. The germline gives CDR1 SGHDN, CDR2 FVKESK. The CDR3 protein is CASSQVDGNTEAFF. CDR3 nucleotide sequence: TGTGCCAGCAGCCAGGTCGACGGGAACACTGAAGCTTTCTTT.

The chain recombines TRBV12-3 or TRBV12-4 with TRBJ2-5; D is unresolved. V was cut by 4 bases and J by 5 bases, with 5 bases left in between. The CDR3 spans 11 residues. The DNA of the CDR3 is TGTGCCAGCAGTTCCTATGAGACCCAGTACTTC. Its translation is CASSSYETQYF.

This chain links TRBV15 with TRBJ2-1; 16 bases agree with TRBD2. The germline CDR1 and CDR2 sequences are LNHNV and YYDKDF (reference sequence). Trimming took 0 bases from V and 10 from J; bases not matched to a gene: 15. The CDR3 consists of 20 residues. For the CDR3, the DNA is TGTGCCACCAGCAGAGATAGGGGACTAGCGGGGGGGCCTTCGGGCGACGAGCAGTTCTTC. It is translated as CATSRDRGLAGGPSGDEQFF.

Only a few counts were recorded for this clonotype. The J gene is TRBJ2-7, the V gene TRBV15; 7 nucleotides agree with TRBD2. The CDR3 has 15 amino acids. V lost 2 bases to trimming and J lost 1 base; unmatched junction nucleotides: 5. Germline-derived CDR1 and CDR2 are LNHNV and YYDKDF (reference sequence). The chain's CDR3 is CATSRRSGGSYEQYF. CDR3 DNA: TGTGCCACCAGCAGACGATCGGGAGGATCCTACGAGCAGTACTTC.

As DNA, the CDR3 is TGTGCCAGCAGTCCTGCCGGGACAGTCTACGAGCAGTACTTC. Translating it yields CASSPAGTVYEQYF. The chain uses TRBV12-3 or TRBV12-4 and TRBJ2-7, with 7 bases fitting TRBD1. J gave up 3 bases and V 5 bases, and 7 bases lay outside the gene matches. The CDR3 is 14 residues long.

V gene TRBV14 combines with J gene TRBJ2-3; 12 positions agree with TRBD2. CDR1 is SGHDN, CDR2 FVKESK, per germline. With V trimmed by 4 bases and J by 5 bases, 4 bases remained unmatched. The CDR3 has 15 residues. The CDR3 DNA reads as TGTGCCAGCAGCCGGACTAGCGGGGCGATAGATACGCAGTATTTT. As protein: CASSRTSGAIDTQYF.

This clonotype came up once. The junction differs from germline at one of its ends, possibly a read error. The chain has TRBV29-1 and TRBJ2-1; D is uncertain. This CDR3 region has 15 residues. CDR1 SQVTM and CDR2 ANQGSEA come from the germline V gene. The CDR3 region has the DNA TGCGGCGTTGGCGGCACAAGCTACAAGGGTCCTGAGCAGTTCTTC. It yields the protein CGVGGTSYKGPEQFF.

CDR3 amino acids: CASSSRDRSGEQYF. As DNA, the CDR3 is TGTGCCAGCAGTTCCCGGGACCGCTCTGGCGAGCAGTACTTC. The chain carries TRBV6-6 and TRBJ2-7; D may be TRBD1 or TRBD2 (5 bases each). This CDR3 is 14 amino acids long. Germline V gene lookup returns CDR1 MNHNY and CDR2 SVGAGI (reference sequence). Trimming took 4 bases from V and 6 from J, leaving 16 bases between them.

This chain joins TRBV6-1 and TRBJ2-3; 8 bases map to TRBD1. CDR1 is MNHNS, CDR2 SASEGT, per germline. The CDR3 consists of 15 residues. V lost 7 bases, J lost 0 bases, and 6 bases stayed unmatched. CDR3 in amino acids: CASNRDRSSTDTQYF. The DNA of the CDR3 is TGTGCCAGCAACCGGGACAGGTCTAGCACAGATACGCAGTATTTT.

There are a few counts of this clonotype. As DNA, the CDR3 is TGTGCCAGCAGCCGACTGGACAGGGAGGCTGAAGCTTTCTTT. It specifies CASSRLDREAEAFF. V and J are TRBV25-1 and TRBJ1-1; TRBD1 aligns across 8 bases. The germline V gene has CDR1 MGHDK and CDR2 SYGVNS. The V and J ends lost 6 bases and 6 bases, in that order; junction bases with no gene match: 9. CDR3 length equals 14 residues.

This rearrangement joins TRBV12-3 or TRBV12-4 to TRBJ1-2; tentative D call: TRBD1 (5 bases). This CDR3 spans 18 amino acids. V was clipped by 6 bases and J by 6 bases, with 29 bases between them. The CDR3 loop reads CASRTTVSGGVRRDGYTF. The CDR3 DNA reads TGTGCCAGCAGAACTACCGTCTCCGGGGGGGTCAGACGCGATGGCTACACCTTC.

This sequence joins TRBV5-1 and TRBJ1-3; D not certain. The CDR3 extends over 15 amino acids. The ends were cut back, 2 bases at V and 0 bases at J, with 9 bases in the middle. CDR1 is SGHRS, CDR2 YFSETQ, per germline. DNA for the CDR3: TGCGCCAGCAGCTTTGGGTCCTACTCTGGAAACACCATATATTTT. This encodes CASSFGSYSGNTIYF. The variable domain in full, completed from reference TRBV5-1 and TRBJ1-3, reads KAGVTQTPRYLIKTRGQQVTLSCSPISGHRSVSWYQQTPGQGLQFLFEYFSETQRNKGNFPGRFSGRQFSNSRSEMNVSTLELGDSALYLCASSFGSYSGNTIYFGEGSWLTVV.

This clonotype was seen a handful of times. The DNA of the CDR3 is TGTGCCAGCAGCCAAGATCCAGAGGAGCTGTTTTTT. It codes for CASSQDPEELFF. The V and J genes are TRBV4-2 and TRBJ2-2; no firm D call. V lost 0 bases and J lost 10, with 6 bases in between. CDR1 is LGHNA, CDR2 YNFKEQ, per germline. The CDR3 sequence is 12 residues long.

The chain links TRBV9 to TRBJ2-1, with D maybe TRBD1 (6 bases). This CDR3 is built from 15 residues. With 4 bases removed from V and 6 bases from J, the gap between germline ends came to 17 bases. From germline, CDR1 is SGDLS and CDR2 YYNGEE. The CDR3: CASSFTGKGGNEQFF. DNA of the CDR3: TGTGCCAGCAGCTTCACAGGGAAAGGGGGCAATGAGCAGTTCTTC.